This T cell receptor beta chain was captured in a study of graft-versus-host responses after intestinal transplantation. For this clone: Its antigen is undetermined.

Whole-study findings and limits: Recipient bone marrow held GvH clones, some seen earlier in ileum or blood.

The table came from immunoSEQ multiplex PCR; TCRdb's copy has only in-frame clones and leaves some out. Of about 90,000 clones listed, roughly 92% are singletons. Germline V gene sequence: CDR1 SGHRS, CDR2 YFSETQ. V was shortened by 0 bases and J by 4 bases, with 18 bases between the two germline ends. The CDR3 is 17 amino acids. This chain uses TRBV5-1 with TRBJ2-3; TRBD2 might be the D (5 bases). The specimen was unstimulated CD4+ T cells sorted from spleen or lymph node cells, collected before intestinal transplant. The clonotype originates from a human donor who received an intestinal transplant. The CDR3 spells CASSLARLAPEADTQYF. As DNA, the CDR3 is TGCGCCAGCAGCTTGGCCAGGCTAGCCCCCGAGGCAGATACGCAGTATTTT.